This passage covers 27 T cell receptor beta chains from one sample sequenced in a study of cytomegalovirus exposure and HLA in healthy donors. Primers: 60 Vbeta forward and 13 Jbeta reverse. Clones were sequenced by immunoSEQ multiplex PCR, and TCRdb holds only the in-frame ones, with some missing. The repertoire has about 190,000 clones, about 85% of them found once; the top ten carry 1.6%. Sequencing used PBMCs. Receptors were obtained from a woman in her forties or fifties in good health and CMV-seronegative.

This sequence joins TRBV5-3 and TRBJ2-3, with 9 bases identical to TRBD2. TRBV5-3 is flagged as an ORF with uncertain function. The CDR3 sequence is 14 residues long. Unmatched junction bases numbered 5, after V lost 4 bases and J lost 5 bases. The CDR3, as DNA: TGTGCCAGAAGCCGGCGACTAGCGGAAGATACGCAGTATTTT. It codes for CARSRRLAEDTQYF.

The chain joins TRBV11-2 to TRBJ1-6; no clear D gene. This CDR3 is 15 amino acids long. Trimming took off 5 bases at V and 9 bases at J, with 17 bases between the two ends. Germline values: CDR1 SGHAT, CDR2 FQNNGV. The CDR3 sequence is CASSLSGREVSPLHF. The CDR3 coding sequence is TGTGCCAGCAGCCTCTCGGGGAGGGAAGTTTCACCCCTCCACTTT.

The chain couples TRBV6-1 to TRBJ1-1; 7 bases fit TRBD1. J lost 1 base, V lost 6 bases, and 8 bases had no gene match. The CDR3 has 15 residues. In germline, CDR1 is MNHNS, CDR2 SASEGT. CDR3 DNA: TGTGCCAGCAGGCGACAGGGAATAGGGAACACTGAAGCTTTCTTT. It encodes CASRRQGIGNTEAFF.

The chain uses TRBV4-3 and TRBJ1-5; TRBD1 is a possible D gene (5 bases). CDR3 length equals 17 residues. The ends were cut back, 0 bases at V and 0 bases at J, with 12 bases in the middle. Looked up from germline, CDR1 is LGHNA and CDR2 is YSLEER. The CDR3 sequence is CASSQDSGQYSNQPQHF. CDR3 sequence (DNA): TGCGCCAGCAGCCAAGACTCCGGACAATATAGCAATCAGCCCCAGCATTTT.

This chain links TRBV7-2 with TRBJ2-7; the D gene is possibly TRBD1 (6 bases). Germline V gives CDR1 SGHTA, CDR2 FQGNSA. Trimming took 3 bases from V and 3 from J, leaving 9 bases between them. The CDR3 runs 13 residues. CDR3 coding DNA: TGTGCCAGCAGCTTTGGCAGGGGCTACGAGCAGTACTTC. This codes for CASSFGRGYEQYF. The variable domain in full, completed from reference TRBV7-2 and TRBJ2-7, reads GAGVSQSPSNKVTEKGKDVELRCDPISGHTALYWYRQSLGQGLEFLIYFQGNSAPDKSGLPSDRFSAERTGGSVSTLTIQRTQQEDSAVYLCASSFGRGYEQYFGPGTRLTVT.

This clone was recorded only once. CDR3 protein: CASSLPPHGEQYF. CDR3 sequence (DNA): TGTGCCAGCAGCTTGCCACCCCACGGCGAGCAGTACTTC. The rearrangement uses TRBV5-4 and TRBJ2-7; D ambiguous. V was pared by 1 base and J by 6 bases, with 11 bases between. The CDR3 length is 13 residues. Germline-derived CDR1 and CDR2 are SGHNT and YYREEE (reference sequence).

The V gene is TRBV21-1, the J gene TRBJ2-5; the D call of TRBD1 is as the table states it, not checked on the DNA. TRBV21-1 is classified as a pseudogene. This CDR3 contains 17 residues. Here the CDR3 DNA reads TGTGCCAGCAGCAAAGCGAGGGGACAGGGGTACCAAGAGACCCAGTACTTC. Translating it yields CASSKARGQGYQETQYF.

The chain joins TRBV7-8 to TRBJ2-1, with a possible D match to TRBD2 (6 bases). This CDR3 has 13 amino acids. From germline, CDR1 is SGHVS and CDR2 FQNEAQ. V lost 4 bases, J lost 7 bases, and 11 bases lay in between. The CDR3 is CASSYSAGNEQFF. The CDR3 coding sequence is TGTGCCAGCAGCTATAGTGCGGGGAATGAGCAGTTCTTC. Filled out from reference TRBV7-8 and TRBJ2-1, the complete variable domain reads GAGVSQSPRYKVAKRGQDVALRCDPISGHVSLFWYQQALGQGPEFLTYFQNEAQLDKSGLPSDRFFAERPEGSVSTLKIQRTQQEDSAVYLCASSYSAGNEQFFGPGTRLTVL.

The chain is built from TRBV19 and TRBJ1-2; D is ambiguous. Trimming pared 6 bases from V and 0 bases from J, leaving 5 bases between. This CDR3 is 12 amino acids long. The germline V gene has CDR1 LNHDA and CDR2 SQIVND (reference sequence). As DNA, the CDR3 is TGTGCCAGTAGATCAGCTAACTATGGCTACACCTTC. It specifies CASRSANYGYTF.

The rearrangement links TRBV19 to TRBJ1-1, with 9 bases matching TRBD1. V trimming: 8 bases; J trimming: 5 bases; junction bases outside the gene matches: 6. CDR3 length: 13 residues. Germline-derived CDR1 and CDR2 are LNHDA and SQIVND (reference sequence). CDR3 protein: CASGQGLGTEAFF. CDR3 sequence (DNA): TGTGCCAGTGGACAGGGGCTGGGGACTGAAGCTTTCTTT.

The V gene is TRBV2, the J gene TRBJ2-4, with TRBD2 as a possible D gene (6 bases). The germline V gene encodes CDR1 SNHLY and CDR2 FYNNEI. This CDR3 comprises 12 residues. The V and J ends lost 8 bases and 6 bases respectively, with 11 bases between them. DNA for the CDR3: TGTGCCAGCGGGGGAGGCCGAAACATTCAGTACTTC. Residues: CASGGGRNIQYF.

The chain uses TRBV29-1 and TRBJ1-3; 7 positions agree with TRBD1. Trimming cost V 4 bases and J 0 bases; bases outside gene matches: 3. Looked up from germline, CDR1 is SQVTM and CDR2 is ANQGSEA. This CDR3 is 14 amino acids long. The CDR3, as DNA: TGCAGCGTTGGACAGGGTGGCTCTGGAAACACCATATATTTT. Translation gives CSVGQGGSGNTIYF.

This clone came up a few times. The chain links TRBV6-6 to TRBJ2-7; perhaps TRBD1 as D (6 bases). The CDR3 is 15 residues long. Trimming took 5 bases from V and 1 from J, leaving 15 bases between them. CDR1 and CDR2 from the germline V gene are MNHNY and SVGAGI (reference sequence). The CDR3 is CASSPRGIGSYEQYF. The CDR3 DNA reads TGTGCCAGCAGTCCTAGGGGGATAGGATCCTACGAGCAGTACTTC.

CDR3 protein: CASRMEASGNTIYF. CDR3 DNA sequence: TGTGCCAGCAGGATGGAGGCTTCTGGAAACACCATATATTTT. The rearrangement joins TRBV2 to TRBJ1-3; no firm D call. This CDR3 region has 14 residues. The germline V gene encodes CDR1 SNHLY and CDR2 FYNNEI. The V end was cut by 6 bases, the J end by 1 base, with 10 bases between.

The chain is built from TRBV28 and TRBJ1-1; possible D gene TRBD1, 6 bases. CDR1 and CDR2 from the germline V gene are MDHEN and SYDVKM. Trimming shortened V by 7 bases and J by 4 bases, and 16 bases separated the two germline ends. The length of the CDR3 is 14 residues. Here the CDR3 DNA reads TGTGCCAGCACCCCGAGGGGGGGATTCACTGAAGCTTTCTTT. The encoded protein is CASTPRGGFTEAFF. The variable domain in full, with the rest retrieved from reference TRBV28 and TRBJ1-1, is DVKVTQSSRYLVKRTGEKVFLECVQDMDHENMFWYRQDPGLGLRLIYFSYDVKMKEKGDIPEGYSVSREKKERFSLILESASTNQTSMYLCASTPRGGFTEAFFGQGTRLTVV.

The V call is TRBV18, the J call TRBJ1-2, with D possibly matching TRBD1 (6 bases). Germline loops: CDR1 KGHSH, CDR2 LQKENI. With 3 bases removed from V and 5 bases from J, the gap between germline ends came to 10 bases. CDR3 length: 13 amino acids. In nucleotides, the CDR3 is TGTGCCAGCTCACCGAGGCAGGGGTATGGCTACACCTTC. Amino acids: CASSPRQGYGYTF.

The chain is built from TRBV5-1 and TRBJ2-7, with D unresolved. CDR3 length: 12 amino acids. V was clipped by 7 bases and J by 2 bases, with 10 bases between them. Germline V CDR1 and CDR2: SGHRS, YFSETQ. The CDR3 DNA is TGCGCCAGCCATGAGGTAGCCTACGAGCAGTACTTC. Its protein product is CASHEVAYEQYF.

This clone was recorded once. The chain joins TRBV5-6 to TRBJ1-6; D may be TRBD1 (5 bases). This CDR3 has 14 amino acids. The germline CDR1 and CDR2 sequences are SGHDT and YYEEEE. V was clipped by 3 bases and J by 6 bases, with 10 bases between them. CDR3 bases: TGTGCCAGCAGCTGGGGCGAATTTAATTCACCCCTCCACTTT. Protein sequence: CASSWGEFNSPLHF.

CDR3 coding DNA: TGTGCCAGCAGCTTAGGCGGGGGCTATATCAATGAGCAGTTCTTC. Its protein product is CASSLGGGYINEQFF. This chain joins TRBV7-3 and TRBJ2-1; D may be TRBD2 (7 bases). CDR3 size: 15 residues. Germline lookup yields CDR1 SGHTA and CDR2 FQGTGA. The V gene lost 2 bases and the J gene lost 6 bases, with 14 bases spanning the gap.

J is TRBJ1-1 and V is TRBV7-9, with 7 bases lining up with TRBD1. J was trimmed by 0 bases and V by 4 bases; bases with no gene match: 5. The CDR3 totals 15 residues. Germline V gene data show CDR1 as SEHNR and CDR2 as FQNEAQ (reference sequence). The CDR3 coding sequence is TGTGCCAGCAGCTCGGGACAGCACATGAACACTGAAGCTTTCTTT. It codes for CASSSGQHMNTEAFF.

V gene TRBV7-8 combines with J gene TRBJ1-6, with 7 bases that match TRBD1. Per germline, CDR1 SGHVS and CDR2 FQNEAQ. This CDR3 comprises 17 residues. J was trimmed by 0 bases and V by 5 bases; bases with no gene match: 7. This CDR3 reads CASSGDRANSYNSPLHF. The CDR3 DNA reads TGTGCCAGCAGCGGCGACAGGGCGAACTCCTATAATTCACCCCTCCACTTT.

The chain couples TRBV28 to TRBJ1-5; TRBD1 matches at 10 bases. The germline gives CDR1 MDHEN, CDR2 SYDVKM. The CDR3 covers 15 residues. The V segment lost 6 bases and the J segment 6 bases; nucleotides outside the gene matches: 8. The CDR3 sequence: CASRTGGGWSQPQHF. The DNA of the CDR3 is TGTGCCAGCAGGACAGGGGGCGGATGGTCTCAGCCCCAGCATTTT.

The chain recombines TRBV7-2 with TRBJ2-2, with 7 bases lining up with TRBD2. This CDR3 region has 17 residues. CDR1 is SGHTA and CDR2 is FQGNSA in the germline V gene. V shed 1 base, J shed 0 bases, and the junction held 5 bases outside the gene matches. CDR3 loop: CASSLGGGSPNTGELFF. The DNA for the CDR3 is TGTGCCAGCAGCTTAGGCGGCGGGAGCCCGAACACCGGGGAGCTGTTTTTT.

This chain links TRBV5-4 with TRBJ1-1; D remains ambiguous. Between the trimmed V and J ends, which lost 0 bases and 0 bases, there was a span of 6 bases. Per the germline V gene, CDR1 is SGHNT and CDR2 is YYREEE (reference sequence). The CDR3 is 14 amino acids. The CDR3 spells CASSLGGLNTEAFF. For the CDR3, the DNA is TGTGCCAGCAGCTTGGGCGGGTTGAACACTGAAGCTTTCTTT.

The genes are TRBV5-8 and TRBJ2-7; D perhaps matches TRBD2 (6 bases). CDR1 and CDR2 (germline): SGHTS, YDEGEE. The CDR3 loop spans 16 amino acids. The ends were cut back, 4 bases at V and 2 bases at J, with 19 bases in the middle. The CDR3 loop reads CASSVSGSGPTYEQYF. The CDR3 DNA sequence: TGTGCCAGCAGCGTGTCGGGAAGCGGGCCTACCTACGAGCAGTACTTC.

V and J are TRBV2 and TRBJ1-2, with 7 nucleotides matching TRBD1. Germline V gene data show CDR1 as SNHLY and CDR2 as FYNNEI. This CDR3 spans 14 amino acids. With 3 bases clipped from V and 7 bases from J, the junction kept 8 bases outside the gene matches. CDR3 protein: CASSEAPRGAGYTF. The CDR3 bases are TGTGCCAGCAGTGAGGCCCCCAGGGGGGCTGGCTACACCTTC.

The V and J genes are TRBV19 and TRBJ1-5; TRBD1 is a possible D gene (6 bases). This CDR3 has 15 amino acids. The germline V and J ends were trimmed by 6 bases and 5 bases, with 17 bases remaining between them. Germline CDR1 is LNHDA and CDR2 is SQIVND (reference sequence). The CDR3 DNA follows: TGTGCCAGTAGGACAACCAAACAGGGTTATCAGCCCCAGCATTTT. It yields the protein CASRTTKQGYQPQHF.